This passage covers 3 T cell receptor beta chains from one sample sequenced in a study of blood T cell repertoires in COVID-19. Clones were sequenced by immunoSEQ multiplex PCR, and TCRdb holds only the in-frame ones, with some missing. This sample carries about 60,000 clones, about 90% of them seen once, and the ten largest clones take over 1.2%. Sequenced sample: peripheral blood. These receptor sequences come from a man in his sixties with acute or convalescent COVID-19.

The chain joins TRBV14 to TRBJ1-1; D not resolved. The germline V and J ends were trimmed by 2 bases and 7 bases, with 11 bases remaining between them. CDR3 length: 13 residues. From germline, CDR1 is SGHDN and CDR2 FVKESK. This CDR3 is CASSQSRGLEAFF. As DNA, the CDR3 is TGTGCCAGCAGCCAATCCCGAGGGCTTGAAGCTTTCTTT.

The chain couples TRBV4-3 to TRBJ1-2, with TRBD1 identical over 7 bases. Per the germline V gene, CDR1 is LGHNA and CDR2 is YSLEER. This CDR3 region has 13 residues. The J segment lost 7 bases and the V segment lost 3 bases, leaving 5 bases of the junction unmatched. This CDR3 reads CASSHIRGTGYTF. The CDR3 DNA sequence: TGCGCCAGCAGCCATATCAGGGGGACTGGCTACACCTTC.

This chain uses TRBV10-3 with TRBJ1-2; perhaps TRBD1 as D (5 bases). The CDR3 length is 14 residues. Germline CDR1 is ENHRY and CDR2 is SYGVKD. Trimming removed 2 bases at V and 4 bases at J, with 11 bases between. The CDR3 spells CAISEAGGTYGYTF. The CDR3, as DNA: TGTGCCATCAGTGAGGCCGGCGGGACCTATGGCTACACCTTC.